The 30 T cell receptor beta chains listed next were all sequenced from one sample in a study of blood T cell repertoires in COVID-19. Sequencing used immunoSEQ multiplex PCR; TCRdb keeps in-frame clones, though not all of them. The table records just over 250,000 clones, approximately 89% of them present only once. Source material: peripheral blood. These receptors all stem from a woman in her fifties or sixties with acute or convalescent COVID-19.

This clone was seen a few times. This chain connects TRBV19 to TRBJ2-5; 10 nucleotides match TRBD1. The V segment lost 0 bases and the J segment 5 bases; nucleotides outside the gene matches: 6. Germline values: CDR1 LNHDA, CDR2 SQIVND (reference sequence). This CDR3 comprises 16 residues. The CDR3, as DNA: TGTGCCAGTAGTATAGAGGGGACAGGGGTTAGGGAGACCCAGTACTTC. Translation: CASSIEGTGVRETQYF.

CDR3 protein: CASSLTGVSPNEQFF. CDR3 nucleotide sequence: TGTGCCAGCAGCTTGACAGGGGTGTCCCCCAATGAGCAGTTCTTC. The J gene is TRBJ2-1, the V gene TRBV27, with 8 bases lining up with TRBD1. The CDR3 length is 15 residues. Germline CDR1 reads MNHEY; CDR2 reads SMNVEV (reference sequence). V lost 6 bases and J lost 6; bases outside the gene matches: 10.

V gene TRBV19 combines with J gene TRBJ2-1, with 7 nucleotides matching TRBD1. CDR3 length: 15 amino acids. V lost 5 bases and J lost 1; bases outside the gene matches: 5. Looked up from germline, CDR1 is LNHDA and CDR2 is SQIVND (reference sequence). CDR3 nucleotides: TGTGCCAGTAGTGACAGGGTGGGATCCTACAATGAGCAGTTCTTC. It translates to CASSDRVGSYNEQFF.

The CDR3 DNA follows: TGTGCCAGCAGCCCCGGACAGGGGGGTGGCTCACCCCTCCACTTT. It codes for CASSPGQGGGSPLHF. The J gene is TRBJ1-6, the V gene TRBV5-4; 10 positions match TRBD1. V dropped 4 bases and J dropped 10; count of bases not matched to a gene: 8. The germline gives CDR1 SGHNT, CDR2 YYREEE (reference sequence). The CDR3 runs to 15 residues.

The V gene is TRBV10-2, the J gene TRBJ2-3, with TRBD2 matching 11 bases. The V segment lost 8 bases and the J segment 3 bases; nucleotides outside the gene matches: 1. Germline V CDR1 and CDR2: WSHSY, SAAADI. This CDR3 has 13 residues. The CDR3 DNA is TGCGCCAGCTTAGCGGGAGGGACAGATACGCAGTATTTT. Protein: CASLAGGTDTQYF.

V gene TRBV7-3 combines with J gene TRBJ2-7; 9 nucleotides align to TRBD1. The CDR3 runs 16 residues. After removal of 2 bases from V and 0 bases from J, the junction contained 5 bases not matched to a gene. Looked up from germline, CDR1 is SGHTA and CDR2 is FQGTGA. The CDR3 region is CASSLAGTGPSYEQYF. CDR3 DNA: TGTGCCAGCAGCTTAGCCGGGACAGGGCCCTCCTACGAGCAGTACTTC.

This clone was seen a single time. V is TRBV19 and J is TRBJ1-1; 7 bases match TRBD1. The junction had 0 bases not matched to a gene; V was cut back by 7 bases and J by 1 base. The CDR3 is made up of 12 amino acids. Germline V gene sequence: CDR1 LNHDA, CDR2 SQIVND (reference sequence). The CDR3 nucleotides are TGTGCCAGTACAGGGGGGAACACTGAAGCTTTCTTT. It codes for CASTGGNTEAFF.

The chain has TRBV5-1 and TRBJ2-3; D remains ambiguous. V was pared by 0 bases and J by 0 bases, with 11 bases between. From germline, CDR1 is SGHRS and CDR2 YFSETQ. The CDR3 covers 16 residues. The CDR3 DNA reads as TGCGCCAGCAGCTTGGTCGGCAGAGGTAGCACAGATACGCAGTATTTT. This codes for CASSLVGRGSTDTQYF.

This chain uses TRBV27 with TRBJ2-5, with D possibly being TRBD1 (5 bases). The CDR3 has 14 residues. Deletions cut 5 bases from V and 0 bases from J, with 10 bases between. From germline, CDR1 is MNHEY and CDR2 SMNVEV (reference sequence). CDR3 sequence: CASSRRGYQETQYF. CDR3 sequence (DNA): TGTGCCAGCAGTAGAAGGGGTTACCAAGAGACCCAGTACTTC.

The J gene is TRBJ2-5, the V gene TRBV18, with D possibly matching TRBD2 (6 bases). V lost 10 bases and J lost 2, with 14 bases in between. From germline, CDR1 is KGHSH and CDR2 LQKENI. The CDR3 is 13 amino acids. CDR3 nucleotides: TGTGCCATCTCCCCTAGCGCTCAAGAGACCCAGTACTTC. Amino acids: CAISPSAQETQYF.

V is TRBV2 and J is TRBJ1-1; D possibly corresponds to TRBD1 (5 bases). The CDR3 runs to 14 residues. V was pared by 4 bases and J by 3 bases, with 12 bases between. CDR1 and CDR2 (germline): SNHLY, FYNNEI. CDR3 residues: CASSGFRADTEAFF. The CDR3 coding sequence is TGTGCCAGCAGTGGGTTCAGGGCCGACACTGAAGCTTTCTTT.

V and J are TRBV12-5 and TRBJ1-1; tentative D call: TRBD1 (5 bases). Germline lookup yields CDR1 LGHNT and CDR2 FRNRAP. This CDR3 comprises 15 residues. The V gene lost 3 bases and the J gene lost 0 bases, with 11 bases spanning the gap. The CDR3 DNA sequence: TGTGCTAGTGGTTTACGGGGGATCATGAACACTGAAGCTTTCTTT. Translated: CASGLRGIMNTEAFF.

This clone appeared a single time. This chain connects TRBV24-1 to TRBJ2-5; D possibly corresponds to TRBD1 (6 bases). Deletions cut 4 bases from V and 4 bases from J, with 15 bases between. Germline assignment: CDR1 KGHDR and CDR2 SFDVKD. The CDR3 runs to 15 residues. The CDR3 DNA reads TGTGCCACCAGTGAATGGCAGGGGAGTCTAGAGACCCAGTACTTC. The encoded protein is CATSEWQGSLETQYF.

This sequence joins TRBV28 and TRBJ2-5, with TRBD2 matching 10 bases. This CDR3 contains 15 residues. After removal of 6 bases from V and 0 bases from J, the junction contained 4 bases not matched to a gene. Germline V lookup: CDR1 MDHEN, CDR2 SYDVKM. The CDR3 region is CASSLAGANQETQYF. The CDR3 bases are TGTGCCAGCAGCCTAGCGGGAGCCAACCAAGAGACCCAGTACTTC.

This rearrangement joins TRBV5-6 to TRBJ2-1; TRBD2 is a possible D gene (6 bases). Between the trimmed V and J ends, which lost 4 bases and 4 bases, there was a span of 15 bases. Germline V gene data show CDR1 as SGHDT and CDR2 as YYEEEE. The CDR3 covers 15 residues. CDR3 amino acids: CASSLGAGYYNEQFF. The CDR3 DNA reads as TGTGCCAGCAGCCTCGGGGCGGGGTATTACAATGAGCAGTTCTTC.

This chain connects TRBV7-3 to TRBJ1-1; 8 positions match TRBD1. The CDR3 consists of 16 residues. In germline, CDR1 is SGHTA, CDR2 FQGTGA. V shed 3 bases, J shed 4 bases, and the junction held 10 bases outside the gene matches. CDR3 in DNA: TGTGCCAGCAGCTTTAGTGCAGGGGGCGTCGGCACTGAAGCTTTCTTT. It codes for CASSFSAGGVGTEAFF.

The genes are TRBV15 and TRBJ1-2; D not resolved. Germline V gene lookup returns CDR1 LNHNV and CDR2 YYDKDF (reference sequence). This CDR3 is built from 13 residues. V dropped 4 bases and J dropped 2 bases, with 8 bases sitting between them. CDR3 DNA: TGTGCCACCAGCAATACACAGAACTATGGCTACACCTTC. Translation: CATSNTQNYGYTF.

This chain uses TRBV7-8 with TRBJ1-3; TRBD1 agrees at 7 bases. V dropped 5 bases and J dropped 2; count of bases not matched to a gene: 6. Germline V gene lookup returns CDR1 SGHVS and CDR2 FQNEAQ. CDR3 length: 15 residues. In nucleotides, the CDR3 is TGTGCCAGCAGCCGAGACAGGGTTGCTGGAAACACCATATATTTT. Amino acids: CASSRDRVAGNTIYF.

The chain recombines TRBV5-1 with TRBJ2-3; 8 nucleotides line up with TRBD2. Trimming cost V 1 base and J 5 bases; bases outside gene matches: 6. Germline values: CDR1 SGHRS, CDR2 YFSETQ. The length of the CDR3 is 15 residues. Written as DNA, the CDR3 is TGCGCCAGCAGCTTGCGGGAGGGCCGGGGAGATACGCAGTATTTT. Its protein is CASSLREGRGDTQYF.

V and J are TRBV5-1 and TRBJ2-2, with TRBD1 matching 7 bases. The CDR3 totals 14 residues. J lost 0 bases, V lost 8 bases, and 4 bases had no gene match. Germline V gene data show CDR1 as SGHRS and CDR2 as YFSETQ. CDR3 sequence reads: CASKDRSNTGELFF. CDR3 nucleotide sequence: TGCGCCAGTAAGGACAGGTCGAACACCGGGGAGCTGTTTTTT.

The V call is TRBV27, the J call TRBJ2-7; D is possibly TRBD1 (5 bases). CDR3 size: 13 residues. Trimming pared 5 bases from V and 2 bases from J, leaving 10 bases between. CDR1 and CDR2 (germline): MNHEY, SMNVEV (reference sequence). Here the CDR3 reads CASSQDKTYEQYF. CDR3 nucleotide sequence: TGTGCCAGCAGTCAGGACAAAACCTACGAGCAGTACTTC.

The V and J genes are TRBV3-1 (or the pseudogene TRBV3-2) and TRBJ1-4, with D uncertain. The CDR3 is made up of 13 amino acids. The germline gives CDR1 LGHDT, CDR2 YNNKEL (reference sequence). Deletions cut 4 bases from V and 8 bases from J, with 11 bases between. CDR3 protein: CASSPLGSEKLFF. The CDR3 DNA follows: TGTGCCAGCAGCCCATTGGGCAGCGAAAAACTGTTTTTT.

The chain links TRBV6-6 to TRBJ2-3; 10 nucleotides align to TRBD2. V dropped 7 bases and J dropped 4; count of bases not matched to a gene: 8. The CDR3 extends over 15 amino acids. Germline V gene sequence: CDR1 MNHNY, CDR2 SVGAGI (reference sequence). The CDR3 DNA sequence: TGTGCCAGCACAAGCGGGGGGGGGAGCCCAGATACGCAGTATTTT. The encoded protein is CASTSGGGSPDTQYF.

In the case of this clone: A much more abundant neighbour one base away suggests this may be a read error. V usage is TRBV2 and J usage is TRBJ2-3; possibly TRBD1 for D (5 bases). CDR3 length equals 13 residues. The V end lost 6 bases, the J end lost 1 base, and 8 bases lay between the germline ends. Germline V gene data show CDR1 as SNHLY and CDR2 as FYNNEI. The CDR3 nucleotides are TGTGCCAGCAGCCTACAGGGCACAGATACGCAGTATTTT. Residues: CASSLQGTDTQYF. Supplemented by reference TRBV2 and TRBJ2-3, the full variable domain reads EPEVTQTPSHQVTQMGQEVILRCVPISNHLYFYWYRQILGQKVEFLVSFYNNEISEKSEIFDDQFSVERPDGSNFTLKIRSTKLEDSAMYFCASSLQGTDTQYFGPGTRLTVL.

V is TRBV27 and J is TRBJ2-7; 10 nucleotides line up with TRBD2. V lost 0 bases and J lost 6; bases outside the gene matches: 11. This CDR3 region has 17 residues. Germline values: CDR1 MNHEY, CDR2 SMNVEV (reference sequence). CDR3 in amino acids: CASSLSRRASGRGEQYF. Here the CDR3 DNA reads TGTGCCAGCAGTTTATCCCGCCGGGCTAGCGGGAGAGGCGAGCAGTACTTC.

The chain uses TRBV18 and TRBJ2-7; 7 bases map to TRBD2. The germline V gene encodes CDR1 KGHSH and CDR2 LQKENI. The CDR3 has 16 residues. J gave up 4 bases and V 6 bases, and 15 bases lay outside the gene matches. In DNA form, the CDR3 reads TGTGCCAGCTCGGGGGGGAAGCGGACCCCTTATTACGAGCAGTACTTC. This codes for CASSGGKRTPYYEQYF.

V is TRBV27 and J is TRBJ1-4; D is perhaps TRBD1 (5 bases). The V gene lost 5 bases and the J gene lost 2 bases, with 18 bases spanning the gap. Germline CDR1 and CDR2: MNHEY and SMNVEV (reference sequence). This CDR3 has 17 amino acids. CDR3 DNA: TGTGCCAGCAGTGTTACCCCAAGACAGATTACTAATGAAAAACTGTTTTTT. Its protein product is CASSVTPRQITNEKLFF.

This clone was counted a single time. The chain uses TRBV4-2 and TRBJ1-1; D perhaps matches TRBD1 (5 bases). The CDR3 length is 16 residues. Germline V gene lookup returns CDR1 LGHNA and CDR2 YNFKEQ. V lost 0 bases, J lost 3 bases, and 14 bases lay in between. CDR3 DNA: TGTGCCAGCAGCCAAGACTGGGCGACAGTGGACACTGAAGCTTTCTTT. Encoded protein: CASSQDWATVDTEAFF.

The rearrangement links TRBV28 to TRBJ2-1; 8 positions agree with TRBD2. V gave up 7 bases and J gave up 5 bases; unmatched junction bases: 10. CDR1 MDHEN and CDR2 SYDVKM come from the germline V gene. CDR3 length: 15 amino acids. The DNA of the CDR3 is TGTGCCAGCACCTCCCCAGCGGGAGACCACAATGAGCAGTTCTTC. Its protein product is CASTSPAGDHNEQFF. Looking up the rest from reference TRBV28 and TRBJ2-1 gives the full variable domain: DVKVTQSSRYLVKRTGEKVFLECVQDMDHENMFWYRQDPGLGLRLIYFSYDVKMKEKGDIPEGYSVSREKKERFSLILESASTNQTSMYLCASTSPAGDHNEQFFGPGTRLTVL.

This chain connects TRBV7-3 to TRBJ1-6; possibly TRBD1 for D (6 bases). CDR1 and CDR2 (germline): SGHTA, FQGTGA. CDR3 size: 15 residues. V lost 2 bases, J lost 7 bases, and 12 bases lay in between. CDR3 protein: CASSLLQGWNSPLHF. As DNA, the CDR3 is TGTGCCAGCAGCTTACTGCAGGGGTGGAATTCACCCCTCCACTTT. The full variable domain, completed using reference TRBV7-3 and TRBJ1-6, is GAGVSQTPSNKVTEKGKYVELRCDPISGHTALYWYRQSLGQGPEFLIYFQGTGAADDSGLPNDRFFAVRPEGSVSTLKIQRTERGDSAVYLCASSLLQGWNSPLHFGNGTRLTVT.